This TCR beta chain is from a study of Tregs in tolerant kidney transplant recipients. The CDR3 length is 15 residues. Germline V CDR1 and CDR2: MNHEY, SMNVEV (reference sequence). Trimming left V 8 bases short and J 0 bases short, with 14 bases between. This table comes from immunoSEQ multiplex PCR, and its TCRdb copy is limited to in-frame clones, with some not included. Among approximately 47,000 clones listed, roughly 90% were seen once. The nonmyeloablative bone marrow transplants came from related graft donors, with transient mixed chimerism. Sample: CD8+ T cells from blood (PBMCs), taken 12 months after the transplant. This clonotype originated in a human patient who received a combined kidney and bone marrow transplant. Some T cells may be transferred from the graft donor. This sequence joins TRBV27 and TRBJ1-5; D gene unclear. The CDR3 bases are TGTGCCAGCCCCCGGCGGCCGTATAGCAATCAGCCCCAGCATTTT. This codes for CASPRRPYSNQPQHF.